The clone carrying this T cell receptor (beta chain) was observed many times. The CDR3 has 19 amino acids. CDR1 and CDR2 (germline): SGHTA, FQGNSA. Losses at the gene ends were 5 bases for V and 9 bases for J; bases not matched to a gene: 25. These data come from a study of blood T cells in healthy people across ages. Using a J-beta primer mix together with a sample-barcoded 5' primer, a second PCR was run for roughly 6 to 11 cycles. TCRdb reprocessed the 5' RACE reads with MiXCR, giving one entry per CDR3 protein. This sample carries 1.8 million or so distinct CDR3 sequences, about two fifths of them seen once, and the ten largest clones take 23%.

The sample taken for sequencing was blood. The source of this sequence is a human donor in good health. This chain joins TRBV7-2 and TRBJ2-1; 7 positions match TRBD1. Here the CDR3 reads CASSPDLTDRAYLAPEQFF. CDR3 nucleotide sequence: TGTGCCAGCAGCCCCGATTTGACAGACAGGGCATATTTAGCACCTGAGCAGTTCTTC.